This T cell receptor beta chain originates from a study of response to subunit inactivated influenza vaccine. Study observations and caveats: The study's authors posited that every seasonal influenza vaccination enlists few new T cells.

A single record per CDR3 protein comes from TCRdb applying MiXCR to the RT-PCR reads. The data contain 500,000 or so distinct CDR3 sequences, 15% to 20% of them singletons. In the case of this clonotype: Antigen specificity is unknown.

The sequencing used CD4+ T cells sorted from PBMCs, collected around 25 months after vaccination. The TCR sequence derives from a man aged 50 to 69 who received an inactivated influenza vaccine.

The CDR3: CASSQGQGYYEQYF. DNA of the CDR3: TGTGCCAGCAGCCAAGGACAGGGTTACTACGAGCAGTACTTC. V is TRBV3-1 and J is TRBJ2-7, with 7 nucleotides matching TRBD1. The V gene's germline CDR1 is LGHDT and CDR2 YNNKEL (reference sequence). The CDR3 is 14 residues long. Trimming at V came to 1 base and at J to 3 bases, leaving 3 bases not matched to a gene.